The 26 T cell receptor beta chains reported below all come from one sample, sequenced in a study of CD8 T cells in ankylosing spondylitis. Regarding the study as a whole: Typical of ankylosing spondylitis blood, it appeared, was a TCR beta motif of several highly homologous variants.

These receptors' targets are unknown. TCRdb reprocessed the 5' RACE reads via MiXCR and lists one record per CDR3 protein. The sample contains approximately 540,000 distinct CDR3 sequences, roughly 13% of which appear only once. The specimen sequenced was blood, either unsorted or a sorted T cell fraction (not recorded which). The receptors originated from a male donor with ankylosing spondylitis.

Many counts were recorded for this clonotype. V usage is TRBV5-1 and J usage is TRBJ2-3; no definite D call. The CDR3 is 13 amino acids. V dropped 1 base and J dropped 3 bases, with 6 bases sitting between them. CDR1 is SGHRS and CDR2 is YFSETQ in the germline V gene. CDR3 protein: CASSLSSTDTQYF. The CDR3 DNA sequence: TGCGCCAGCAGCTTGTCCTCTACAGATACGCAGTATTTT.

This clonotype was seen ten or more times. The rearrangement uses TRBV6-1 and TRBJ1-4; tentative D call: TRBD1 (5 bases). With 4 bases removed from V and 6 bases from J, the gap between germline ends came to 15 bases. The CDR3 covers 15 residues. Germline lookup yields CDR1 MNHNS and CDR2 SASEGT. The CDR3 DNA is TGTGCCAGCAGTGTATCAGTAGGGGTTGATGAAAAACTGTTTTTT. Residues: CASSVSVGVDEKLFF.

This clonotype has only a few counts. CDR3 loop: CASSLRRRNQPQHF. CDR3 in DNA: TGTGCCAGCAGTTTACGGCGCCGCAATCAGCCCCAGCATTTT. This sequence joins TRBV12-3 or TRBV12-4 and TRBJ1-5; the D is unclear. CDR3 length: 14 residues. The V end lost 2 bases, the J end lost 2 bases, and 7 bases lay between the germline ends.

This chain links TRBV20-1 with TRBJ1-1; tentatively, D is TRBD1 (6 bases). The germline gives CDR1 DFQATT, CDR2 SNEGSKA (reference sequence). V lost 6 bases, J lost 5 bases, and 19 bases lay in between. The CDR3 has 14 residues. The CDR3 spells CSAPLGGGVTEAFF. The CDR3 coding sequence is TGCAGTGCCCCCCTGGGGGGCGGAGTGACTGAAGCTTTCTTT.

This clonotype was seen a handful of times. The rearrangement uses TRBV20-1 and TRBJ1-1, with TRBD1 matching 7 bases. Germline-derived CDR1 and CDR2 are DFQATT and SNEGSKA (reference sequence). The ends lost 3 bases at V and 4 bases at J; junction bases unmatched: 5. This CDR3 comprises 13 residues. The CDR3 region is CSASVGTATEAFF. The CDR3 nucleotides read TGCAGTGCTAGTGTTGGGACAGCCACTGAAGCTTTCTTT.

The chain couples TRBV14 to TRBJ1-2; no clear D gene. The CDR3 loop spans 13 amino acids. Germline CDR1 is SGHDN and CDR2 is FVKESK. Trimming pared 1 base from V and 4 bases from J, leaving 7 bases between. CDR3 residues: CASSQVHGYGYTF. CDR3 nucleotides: TGTGCCAGCAGCCAAGTTCACGGCTATGGCTACACCTTC.

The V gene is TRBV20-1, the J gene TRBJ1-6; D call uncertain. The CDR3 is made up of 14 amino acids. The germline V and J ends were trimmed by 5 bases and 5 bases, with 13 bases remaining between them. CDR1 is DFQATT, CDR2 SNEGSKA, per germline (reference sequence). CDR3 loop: CSAGRTDHNSPLHF. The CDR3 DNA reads TGCAGTGCTGGAAGGACCGACCATAATTCACCCCTCCACTTT.

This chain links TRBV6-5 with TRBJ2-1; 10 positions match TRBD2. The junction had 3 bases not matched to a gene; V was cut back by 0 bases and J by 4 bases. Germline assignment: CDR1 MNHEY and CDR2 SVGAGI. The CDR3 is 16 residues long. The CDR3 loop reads CASSYSVAGGYNEQFF. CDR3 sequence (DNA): TGTGCCAGCAGTTACTCAGTAGCGGGAGGTTACAATGAGCAGTTCTTC.

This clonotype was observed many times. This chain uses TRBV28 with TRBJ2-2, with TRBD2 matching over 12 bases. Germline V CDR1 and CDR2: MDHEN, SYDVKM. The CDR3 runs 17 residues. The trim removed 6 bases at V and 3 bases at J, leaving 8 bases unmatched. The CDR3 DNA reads TGTGCCAGCAGGTCCCCTAGCGGGAGGGCCTACACCGGGGAGCTGTTTTTT. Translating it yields CASRSPSGRAYTGELFF. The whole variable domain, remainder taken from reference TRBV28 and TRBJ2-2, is DVKVTQSSRYLVKRTGEKVFLECVQDMDHENMFWYRQDPGLGLRLIYFSYDVKMKEKGDIPEGYSVSREKKERFSLILESASTNQTSMYLCASRSPSGRAYTGELFFGEGSRLTVL.

This chain's CDR3 is CASRRLMSSYEQYV. Here the CDR3 DNA reads TGTGCCAGCAGGAGACTGATGAGCTCCTACGAGCAGTACGTC. The rearrangement joins TRBV7-9 to TRBJ2-7; D call uncertain. The CDR3 contains 14 residues. Per the germline V gene, CDR1 is SEHNR and CDR2 is FQNEAQ (reference sequence). Trimming took 6 bases from V and 0 from J, leaving 12 bases between them.

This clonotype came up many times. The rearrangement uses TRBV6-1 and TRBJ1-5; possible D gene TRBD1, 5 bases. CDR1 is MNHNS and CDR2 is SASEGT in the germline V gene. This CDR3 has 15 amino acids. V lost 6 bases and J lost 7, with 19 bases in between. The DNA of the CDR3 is TGTGCCAGCAGCGGGGGGGGGACCTTAACCCAGCCCCAGCATTTT. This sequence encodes CASSGGGTLTQPQHF.

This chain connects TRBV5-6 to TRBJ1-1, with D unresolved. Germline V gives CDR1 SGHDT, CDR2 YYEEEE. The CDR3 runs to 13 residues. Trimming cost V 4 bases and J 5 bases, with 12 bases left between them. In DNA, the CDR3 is TGTGCCAGCAGCGGCGAGGGAGGGACTGAAGCTTTCTTT. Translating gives CASSGEGGTEAFF.

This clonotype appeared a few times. The CDR3 bases are TGTGCCAGCAGCCCTTTCAAACAGGGGATGAACGAGCAGTACTTC. Protein product: CASSPFKQGMNEQYF. The V gene is TRBV11-2, the J gene TRBJ2-7; 7 bases are a match to TRBD1. The J segment lost 5 bases and the V segment lost 5 bases, leaving 12 bases of the junction unmatched. Germline V gene lookup returns CDR1 SGHAT and CDR2 FQNNGV. CDR3 length: 15 residues.

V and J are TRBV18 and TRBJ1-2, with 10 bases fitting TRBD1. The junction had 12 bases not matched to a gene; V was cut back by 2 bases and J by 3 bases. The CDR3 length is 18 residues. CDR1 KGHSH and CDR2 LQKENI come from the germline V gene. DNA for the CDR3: TGTGCCAGCTCACCAGGAGCCGGGACAGGGGCGTCTTACTATGGCTACACCTTC. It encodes CASSPGAGTGASYYGYTF.

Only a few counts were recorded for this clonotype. CDR3 sequence reads: CSASAGGETQYF. The CDR3 DNA reads as TGCAGTGCTAGCGCGGGGGGCGAGACCCAGTACTTC. The chain employs TRBV20-1 and TRBJ2-5, with 8 bases fitting TRBD2. Germline-derived CDR1 and CDR2 are DFQATT and SNEGSKA (reference sequence). J lost 5 bases, V lost 3 bases, and 2 bases had no gene match. The CDR3 consists of 12 residues.

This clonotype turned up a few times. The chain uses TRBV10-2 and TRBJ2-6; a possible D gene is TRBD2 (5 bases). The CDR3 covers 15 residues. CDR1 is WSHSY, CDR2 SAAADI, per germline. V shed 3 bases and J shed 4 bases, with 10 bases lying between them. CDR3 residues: CASSELRAGANVLTF. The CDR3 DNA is TGCGCCAGCAGTGAACTGAGGGCGGGGGCCAACGTCCTGACTTTC.

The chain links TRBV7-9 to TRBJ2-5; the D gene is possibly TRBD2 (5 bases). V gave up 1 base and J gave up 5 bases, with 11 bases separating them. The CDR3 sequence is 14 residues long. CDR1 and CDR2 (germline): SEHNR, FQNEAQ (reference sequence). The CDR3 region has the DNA TGTGCCAGCAGCTTAGATCGGACTGGGGAGACCCAGTACTTC. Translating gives CASSLDRTGETQYF.

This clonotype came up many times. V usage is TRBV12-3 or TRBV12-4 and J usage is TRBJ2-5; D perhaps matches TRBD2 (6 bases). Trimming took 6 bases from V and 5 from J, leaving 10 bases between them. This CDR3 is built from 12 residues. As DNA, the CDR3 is TGTGCCAGCAGCCTTCGGGGGGAGACCCAGTACTTC. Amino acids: CASSLRGETQYF.

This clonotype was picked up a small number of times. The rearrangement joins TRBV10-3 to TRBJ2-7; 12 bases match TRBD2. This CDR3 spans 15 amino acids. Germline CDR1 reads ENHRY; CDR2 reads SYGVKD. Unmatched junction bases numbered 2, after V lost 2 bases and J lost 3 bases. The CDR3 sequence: CAISEPTSGSYEQYV. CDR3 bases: TGTGCCATCAGTGAGCCGACTAGCGGGAGCTACGAGCAGTACGTC.

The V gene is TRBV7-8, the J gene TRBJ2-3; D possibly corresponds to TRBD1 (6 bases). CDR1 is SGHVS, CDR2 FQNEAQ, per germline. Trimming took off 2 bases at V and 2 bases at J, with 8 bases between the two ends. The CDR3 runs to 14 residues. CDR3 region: CASSLNRDTDTQYF. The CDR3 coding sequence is TGTGCCAGCAGCTTAAACAGGGACACAGATACGCAGTATTTT.

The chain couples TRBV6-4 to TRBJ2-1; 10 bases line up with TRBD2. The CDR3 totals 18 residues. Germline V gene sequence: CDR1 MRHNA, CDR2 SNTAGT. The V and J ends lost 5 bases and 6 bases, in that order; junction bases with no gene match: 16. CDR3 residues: CASSRSVASGSAGNEQFF. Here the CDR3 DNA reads TGTGCCAGCAGTCGTAGTGTGGCTAGCGGGAGTGCTGGCAATGAGCAGTTCTTC.

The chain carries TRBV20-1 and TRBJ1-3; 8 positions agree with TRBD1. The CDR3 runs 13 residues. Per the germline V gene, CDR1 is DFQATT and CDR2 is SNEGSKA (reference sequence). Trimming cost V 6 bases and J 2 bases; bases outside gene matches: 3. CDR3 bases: TGCAGTGCAAACAGGGGGACTGGAAACACCATATATTTT. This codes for CSANRGTGNTIYF.

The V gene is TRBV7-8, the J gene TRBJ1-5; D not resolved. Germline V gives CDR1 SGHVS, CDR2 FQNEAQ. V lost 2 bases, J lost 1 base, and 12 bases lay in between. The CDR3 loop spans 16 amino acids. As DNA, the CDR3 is TGTGCCAGCAGCTTAACACCCAGGAACAGCAATCAGCCCCAGCATTTT. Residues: CASSLTPRNSNQPQHF.

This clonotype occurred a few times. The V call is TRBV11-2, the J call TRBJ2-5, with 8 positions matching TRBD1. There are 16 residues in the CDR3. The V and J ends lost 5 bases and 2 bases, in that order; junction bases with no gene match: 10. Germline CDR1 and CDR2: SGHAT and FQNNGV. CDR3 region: CASSPETGVDQETQYF. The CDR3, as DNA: TGTGCCAGCAGCCCGGAGACAGGGGTGGATCAAGAGACCCAGTACTTC.

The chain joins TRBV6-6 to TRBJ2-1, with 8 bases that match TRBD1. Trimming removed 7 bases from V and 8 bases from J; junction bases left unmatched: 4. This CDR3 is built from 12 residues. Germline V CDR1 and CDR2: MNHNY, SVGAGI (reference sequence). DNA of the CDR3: TGTGCCAGCACCGACAGGGGTGATGAGCAGTTCTTC. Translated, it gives CASTDRGDEQFF.

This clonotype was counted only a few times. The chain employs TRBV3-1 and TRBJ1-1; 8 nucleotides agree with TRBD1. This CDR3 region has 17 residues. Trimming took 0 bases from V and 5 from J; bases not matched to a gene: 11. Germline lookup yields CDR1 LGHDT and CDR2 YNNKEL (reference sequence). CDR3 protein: CASSQDLQGQEGTEAFF. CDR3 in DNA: TGTGCCAGCAGCCAAGATTTGCAGGGACAGGAGGGGACTGAAGCTTTCTTT.